This T cell receptor (beta chain) was documented in a study of PD-L1 blockade in urothelial cancer. Study-level information: Atezolizumab (1,200 mg intravenously every 3 weeks) began in about 2014 for patients. The authors examined blood 3 weeks (second dose) and 6 weeks after treatment start. Researchers found blood samples held a median of roughly 140,000 T cells.

With V trimmed by 0 bases and J by 2 bases, 11 bases remained unmatched. Germline CDR1 is MGHRA and CDR2 is YSYEKL. The length of the CDR3 is 19 residues. The data were produced by immunoSEQ multiplex PCR, yet TCRdb's version contains in-frame clones alone and is incomplete. Among about 72,000 clones listed, about 86% were seen once. Described time point: pretreatment peripheral blood. Locally advanced or metastatic urothelial carcinoma affected all patients. In this sample, this clone turned up once. The V and J genes are TRBV4-1 and TRBJ2-5; TRBD2 matches at 11 bases. This clonotype originated in a man aged 60-69 years with urothelial cancer. The sample was PBMCs, taken around atezolizumab (anti-PD-L1) treatment. The CDR3 nucleotides read TGCGCCAGCAGCCAAGATCCGGTTAGCGGGGGGGGTCGACAAGAGACCCAGTACTTC. The encoded protein is CASSQDPVSGGGRQETQYF.